These 30 T cell receptor beta chains were sequenced from one sample in a study of blood T cell repertoires in COVID-19. Using immunoSEQ multiplex PCR, the repertoire was profiled, and TCRdb retains in-frame clones only, with some absent. The sample lists 130,000 or so clones, around 83% seen once, with 3% to 3.5% in the top ten. The sample taken for sequencing was peripheral blood. The origin of the receptors is a woman of 80 years or more with acute or convalescent COVID-19.

The rearrangement links TRBV11-2 to TRBJ1-2, with D unclear. The germline CDR1 and CDR2 sequences are SGHAT and FQNNGV. Trimming left V 0 bases short and J 3 bases short, with 2 bases between. This CDR3 spans 12 amino acids. The CDR3 DNA follows: TGTGCCAGCAGCTTAGACTACTATGGCTACACCTTC. This sequence encodes CASSLDYYGYTF.

The V and J genes are TRBV4-1 and TRBJ1-2; 7 bases agree with TRBD1. CDR1 is MGHRA, CDR2 YSYEKL, per germline. The V and J ends lost 1 base and 8 bases, in that order; junction bases with no gene match: 10. This CDR3 has 15 amino acids. For the CDR3, the DNA is TGCGCCAGCAGCCAAGTAAAGAAGGGGGCCTCGGGCTACACCTTC. Residues: CASSQVKKGASGYTF.

The rearrangement links TRBV7-9 to TRBJ2-2; D is undetermined. The V gene's germline CDR1 is SEHNR and CDR2 FQNEAQ (reference sequence). The CDR3 consists of 14 residues. V was pared by 7 bases and J by 0 bases, with 9 bases between. The CDR3 loop is CASTVSANTGELFF. The CDR3 nucleotides read TGTGCCAGCACCGTATCGGCGAACACCGGGGAGCTGTTTTTT.

The chain combines TRBV9 with TRBJ1-6; TRBD1 aligns across 7 bases. The CDR3 has 14 residues. The germline V gene encodes CDR1 SGDLS and CDR2 YYNGEE. V dropped 2 bases and J dropped 7; count of bases not matched to a gene: 3. CDR3 amino acids: CASSVTGVNSPLHF. The CDR3 DNA reads as TGTGCCAGCAGCGTTACAGGGGTAAATTCACCCCTCCACTTT.

This clone was counted between two and nine times. The genes are TRBV7-2 and TRBJ2-2, with D possibly matching TRBD1 (5 bases). V lost 4 bases, J lost 5 bases, and 11 bases lay in between. The CDR3 covers 14 residues. Germline CDR1 and CDR2: SGHTA and FQGNSA. The CDR3, as DNA: TGTGCCAGCAGCTCAGGGCACGGGACCGGGGAGCTGTTTTTT. This gives the protein CASSSGHGTGELFF. Drawing the rest from reference TRBV7-2 and TRBJ2-2, the complete variable domain is GAGVSQSPSNKVTEKGKDVELRCDPISGHTALYWYRQSLGQGLEFLIYFQGNSAPDKSGLPSDRFSAERTGGSVSTLTIQRTQQEDSAVYLCASSSGHGTGELFFGEGSRLTVL.

This sequence joins TRBV19 and TRBJ1-2, with D perhaps TRBD1 (6 bases). V shed 6 bases and J shed 8 bases, with 13 bases lying between them. This CDR3 comprises 12 residues. Germline V CDR1 and CDR2: LNHDA, SQIVND (reference sequence). The CDR3 spells CASSHGGGGYTF. CDR3 bases: TGTGCCAGTAGCCATGGGGGCGGAGGCTACACCTTC.

Only one count was recorded for this clone. J is TRBJ2-7 and V is TRBV7-6, with 8 positions matching TRBD2. CDR3 size: 14 residues. Trimming took 7 bases from V and 0 from J; bases not matched to a gene: 5. Germline lookup yields CDR1 SGHVS and CDR2 FNYEAQ. CDR3 bases: TGTGCCAGCAACCTCGGGGGGGACTCCTACGAGCAGTACTTC. Translating gives CASNLGGDSYEQYF.

This chain links TRBV14 with TRBJ1-2; 8 nucleotides line up with TRBD1. The CDR3 spans 17 residues. The V gene end was trimmed by 4 bases and the J gene end by 8 bases; junction bases not matched to a gene: 18. The germline gives CDR1 SGHDN, CDR2 FVKESK. The CDR3 DNA sequence: TGTGCCAGCAGCCCCCTTGGGAGCAAGGACAGGGCGAACGGCTACACCTTC. The encoded protein is CASSPLGSKDRANGYTF.

This chain connects TRBV14 to TRBJ1-2, with 7 bases matching TRBD1. The J segment lost 4 bases and the V segment lost 3 bases, leaving 5 bases of the junction unmatched. Germline V lookup: CDR1 SGHDN, CDR2 FVKESK. This CDR3 has 14 residues. CDR3 loop: CASSHLPGGYGYTF. The CDR3, as DNA: TGTGCCAGCAGCCACCTTCCAGGGGGCTATGGCTACACCTTC.

This clone was seen once. V usage is TRBV5-4 and J usage is TRBJ1-2; 10 bases fit TRBD1. Losses at the gene ends were 4 bases for V and 9 bases for J; bases not matched to a gene: 9. The CDR3 spans 14 residues. CDR1 SGHNT and CDR2 YYREEE come from the germline V gene (reference sequence). CDR3 in amino acids: CASSTDRGIGSYTF. Written as DNA, the CDR3 is TGTGCCAGCAGCACGGACAGGGGGATCGGAAGCTACACCTTC.

Turning to this clone: The same CDR3 also results from other DNA sequences found in this sample. The chain recombines TRBV30 with TRBJ1-2, with TRBD1 matching 7 bases. The CDR3 loop spans 14 amino acids. CDR1 is GTSNPN and CDR2 is SVGIG in the germline V gene (reference sequence). Trimming removed 3 bases from V and 2 bases from J; junction bases left unmatched: 6. CDR3: CAWSVQTGNYGYTF. The CDR3 DNA follows: TGTGCCTGGAGCGTTCAGACAGGGAACTATGGCTACACCTTC.

V is TRBV5-1 and J is TRBJ1-1, with no clear D. V lost 2 bases and J 1 base, leaving 6 bases between the germline ends. Germline CDR1 reads SGHRS; CDR2 reads YFSETQ. This CDR3 region has 13 residues. For the CDR3, the DNA is TGCGCCAGCAGCTTTGGCAGGAACACTGAAGCTTTCTTT. Residues: CASSFGRNTEAFF.

The chain links TRBV5-1 to TRBJ2-7, with D possibly matching TRBD2 (5 bases). With 0 bases removed from V and 10 bases from J, the gap between germline ends came to 11 bases. The CDR3 has 12 amino acids. CDR1 is SGHRS and CDR2 is YFSETQ in the germline V gene. CDR3 nucleotide sequence: TGCGCCAGCAGCTTGGCCGGGATCGACCAGTACTTC. This gives the protein CASSLAGIDQYF.

The chain employs TRBV9 and TRBJ2-1, with 9 bases that match TRBD2. Trimming at V came to 6 bases and at J to 10 bases, leaving 17 bases not matched to a gene. The CDR3 loop spans 16 amino acids. Germline CDR1 is SGDLS and CDR2 is YYNGEE. The CDR3 DNA sequence: TGTGCCAGCACTCCATGGCGCGGGGGGGCGAATGGGGAGCAGTTCTTC. Protein sequence: CASTPWRGGANGEQFF.

The chain joins TRBV29-1 to TRBJ2-3, with D maybe TRBD2 (6 bases). This CDR3 comprises 13 residues. In germline, CDR1 is SQVTM, CDR2 ANQGSEA. V was clipped by 4 bases and J by 1 base, with 9 bases between them. This chain's CDR3 is CSVGGGGTDTQYF. In DNA, the CDR3 is TGCAGCGTTGGGGGCGGGGGCACAGATACGCAGTATTTT.

Notes on this clone: At one end, the junction sequence differs from germline, possibly due to a read error. The V and J genes are TRBV6-1 and TRBJ2-2, with 8 bases lining up with TRBD2. The V gene's germline CDR1 is MNHNS and CDR2 SASEGT. This CDR3 is built from 15 residues. CDR3 sequence: CARSWAGGNTGELFF. In DNA, the CDR3 is TGCGCCCGCAGTTGGGCGGGGGGGAACACCGGGGAGCTGTTTTTT.

The V and J genes are TRBV2 and TRBJ2-3; tentative D call: TRBD2 (5 bases). The CDR3 is made up of 13 amino acids. The V and J ends lost 6 bases and 1 base respectively, with 8 bases between them. Germline CDR1 SNHLY, CDR2 FYNNEI. The CDR3 nucleotides are TGTGCCAGCAGAGTGGAGGGCACAGATACGCAGTATTTT. Amino acid sequence: CASRVEGTDTQYF.

This clone was seen just once. Other DNA sequences in this sample translate to the same CDR3. V gene TRBV11-3 combines with J gene TRBJ2-2; 9 bases align to TRBD2. Trimming cost V 4 bases and J 7 bases; bases outside gene matches: 13. Germline V gives CDR1 SGHNT, CDR2 YENEEA. This CDR3 contains 17 residues. The CDR3 bases are TGTGCCAGCAGCTCATCCGCGGGGGGGCCAAAGGTCGGGGAGCTGTTTTTT. Protein sequence: CASSSSAGGPKVGELFF.

Concerning this clone: One end of the junction is discordant with germline, which a read error may explain. J is TRBJ2-5 and V is TRBV19, with 12 bases lining up with TRBD2. The CDR3 has 16 residues. Germline V CDR1 and CDR2: LNHDA, SQIVND (reference sequence). In DNA, the CDR3 is TGTGTCAGTAGTATAGATCGACTAGCGGGGGAAGAGACCCAGTACTTC. Residues: CVSSIDRLAGEETQYF.

The chain links TRBV7-2 to TRBJ2-7; TRBD1 agrees at 8 bases. Trimming removed 5 bases from V and 2 bases from J; junction bases left unmatched: 5. Germline-derived CDR1 and CDR2 are SGHTA and FQGNSA. The CDR3 totals 14 residues. The CDR3 bases are TGTGCCAGCAGCCCGGACAGGGCGACCTACGAGCAGTACTTC. This translates into CASSPDRATYEQYF.

The genes are TRBV7-2 and TRBJ2-1; a possible D gene is TRBD2 (6 bases). The CDR3 is 15 residues long. V was cut by 2 bases and J by 9 bases, with 17 bases left in between. The germline V gene has CDR1 SGHTA and CDR2 FQGNSA. The CDR3 here is CASSLRNMASAEQFF. DNA of the CDR3: TGTGCCAGCAGCTTAAGAAATATGGCTAGCGCTGAGCAGTTCTTC. The whole variable domain, filled in from reference TRBV7-2 and TRBJ2-1, reads GAGVSQSPSNKVTEKGKDVELRCDPISGHTALYWYRQSLGQGLEFLIYFQGNSAPDKSGLPSDRFSAERTGGSVSTLTIQRTQQEDSAVYLCASSLRNMASAEQFFGPGTRLTVL.

This clone has only one observation. The rearrangement links TRBV25-1 to TRBJ1-6; D gene unclear. Germline CDR1 and CDR2: MGHDK and SYGVNS. The CDR3 consists of 13 residues. V was shortened by 6 bases and J by 8 bases, with 11 bases between the two germline ends. The CDR3 region has the DNA TGTGCCAGCAGCCCCCGGTCGGATTCACCCCTCCACTTT. This encodes CASSPRSDSPLHF.

This chain connects TRBV5-4 to TRBJ2-7, with D perhaps TRBD1 or TRBD2 (7 bases each). The germline V gene encodes CDR1 SGHNT and CDR2 YYREEE (reference sequence). The V end lost 4 bases, the J end lost 1 base, and 21 bases lay between the germline ends. The CDR3 sequence is 17 residues long. Here the CDR3 DNA reads TGTGCCAGCAGCCTGGGGGGGTCAGGGGGAGTTTCCTACGAGCAGTACTTC. Protein: CASSLGGSGGVSYEQYF.

This chain connects TRBV11-3 to TRBJ1-4, with D possibly being TRBD1 (5 bases). The CDR3 length is 15 residues. Trimming pared 5 bases from V and 7 bases from J, leaving 17 bases between. Germline CDR1 and CDR2: SGHNT and YENEEA. For the CDR3, the DNA is TGTGCCAGCAGCCAATTAAAGGGGAGGAGTGAAAAACTGTTTTTT. Its protein is CASSQLKGRSEKLFF.

The rearrangement links TRBV3-1 (or the pseudogene TRBV3-2) to TRBJ1-2; D is uncertain. CDR1 is LGHDT, CDR2 YNNKEL, per germline (reference sequence). The V end was cut by 1 base, the J end by 8 bases, with 8 bases between. The length of the CDR3 is 12 residues. The CDR3 is CASSQGLGGYTF. CDR3 DNA: TGTGCCAGCAGCCAAGGTCTGGGCGGCTACACCTTC.

The gene calls are TRBV29-1 and TRBJ2-2; unclear D gene. V was cut by 5 bases and J by 0 bases, with 10 bases left in between. CDR3 size: 14 residues. Germline V gives CDR1 SQVTM, CDR2 ANQGSEA. CDR3 residues: CSVIRFANTGELFF. CDR3 DNA: TGCAGCGTTATCAGGTTCGCGAACACCGGGGAGCTGTTTTTT.

V is TRBV19 and J is TRBJ1-1, with 10 bases lining up with TRBD1. V gave up 7 bases and J gave up 7 bases; unmatched junction bases: 9. CDR3 length equals 14 residues. Germline values: CDR1 LNHDA, CDR2 SQIVND (reference sequence). In nucleotides, the CDR3 is TGTGCCAGTATATCGACAGGGGGCTCTGGTGAAGCTTTCTTT. It encodes CASISTGGSGEAFF.

The chain joins TRBV19 to TRBJ1-1, with 9 bases fitting TRBD1. CDR1 and CDR2 (germline): LNHDA, SQIVND (reference sequence). The CDR3 runs to 14 residues. V lost 5 bases, J lost 6 bases, and 7 bases stayed unmatched. The CDR3 spells CASSFGTGISEAFF. The CDR3 region has the DNA TGTGCCAGTAGTTTCGGGACAGGGATTTCTGAAGCTTTCTTT.

This clone is a singleton in its sample. J is TRBJ1-2 and V is TRBV10-2, with 10 bases lining up with TRBD1. This CDR3 comprises 12 residues. Per the germline V gene, CDR1 is WSHSY and CDR2 is SAAADI. The trim removed 8 bases at V and 8 bases at J, leaving 5 bases unmatched. DNA for the CDR3: TGCGCCAGCTCGGGACAGGGGAACGGCTACACCTTC. It is translated as CASSGQGNGYTF.

In its sample, this clone was seen a few times. J is TRBJ1-1 and V is TRBV14, with a possible D match to TRBD1 (6 bases). CDR1 and CDR2 from the germline V gene are SGHDN and FVKESK. V lost 0 bases and J 1 base, leaving 24 bases between the germline ends. The CDR3 extends over 20 amino acids. DNA for the CDR3: TGTGCCAGCAGCCAAGATCTTAGAGGTCAGGGGAGGGGATCGAACACTGAAGCTTTCTTT. The encoded protein is CASSQDLRGQGRGSNTEAFF.